Presented here are 13 T cell receptor beta chains from one specimen sequenced in a study of CD8+CD57+ T cells in acquired aplastic anemia. Patients chosen for sequencing had CD8+CD57+ cells that had expanded, as shown by flow cytometry. Both TCR beta VDJ combination and CDR3 sequence profiling were carried out. Genomic DNA was the template for this profiling. Using its own MiXCR run on the reads, TCRdb lists one record per CDR3 protein. The table has just over 450,000 distinct CDR3 sequences, less than 35% seen once. Material for sequencing was sorted CD4+, CD8+, or CD8+CD57+ T cells (not recorded which) from PBMCs. These receptors were collected from a human donor with aplastic anemia.

Concerning this clonotype itself: A much larger clone lies one base from this, so it may be a read error. As the CDR3 is not closed by the conserved phenylalanine or tryptophan, this likely results from a read error. The gene calls are TRBV29-1 and TRBJ2-5, with D unresolved. This CDR3 spans 12 amino acids. CDR1 and CDR2 (germline): SQVTM, ANQGSEA. CDR3 nucleotide sequence: TGCAGTGCGTCCATTGTGGGAGAGACCCAGTACCTC. This codes for CSASIVGETQYL.

With regard to this clonotype: The junction differs from germline at one of its ends, possibly a read error. The chain combines TRBV27 with TRBJ1-5, with D maybe TRBD1 (5 bases). The CDR3 totals 14 residues. CDR1 is MNHEY and CDR2 is SMNVEV in the germline V gene (reference sequence). In nucleotides, the CDR3 is TGTGCCTGCAGACCTCGACAGTATAATCAGCCCCAGCATTTT. This sequence encodes CACRPRQYNQPQHF.

This clonotype was seen at least ten times. The V call is TRBV9, the J call TRBJ2-7; unclear D gene. The CDR3 loop spans 14 amino acids. Trimming shortened V by 3 bases and J by 2 bases, and 12 bases separated the two germline ends. Germline values: CDR1 SGDLS, CDR2 YYNGEE. CDR3 amino acids: CASSATDTTYEQYF. CDR3 bases: TGTGCCAGCAGCGCTACCGACACAACCTACGAGCAGTACTTC.

This clonotype was detected a few times. The chain couples TRBV10-1 to TRBJ2-7; 16 positions match TRBD2. The V and J ends lost 6 bases and 7 bases, in that order; junction bases with no gene match: 9. CDR3 length: 16 amino acids. Germline V lookup: CDR1 WNHNN, CDR2 SYGVQD (reference sequence). CDR3 sequence reads: CASSLGTSGGAGEQYF. The CDR3 DNA follows: TGCGCCAGCAGCCTGGGGACTAGCGGGGGGGCAGGGGAGCAGTACTTC.

Many counts were recorded for this clonotype. The CDR3 here is CASNRSPLHF. The DNA for the CDR3 is TGTGCCAGCAACCGATCGCCCCTCCACTTT. The J gene is TRBJ1-6, the V gene TRBV14; no clear D. Trimming pared 7 bases from V and 13 bases from J, leaving 8 bases between. This CDR3 region has 10 residues. Per the germline V gene, CDR1 is SGHDN and CDR2 is FVKESK.

This clonotype was seen a few times. The V gene is TRBV2, the J gene TRBJ1-1, with TRBD1 matching 11 bases. The CDR3 length is 17 residues. In germline, CDR1 is SNHLY, CDR2 FYNNEI. V was pared by 6 bases and J by 4 bases, with 13 bases of the junction left unmatched. In DNA, the CDR3 is TGTGCCAGCAGGGACAGGGGGCTGCGTAGCGAGGGCACTGAAGCTTTCTTT. It codes for CASRDRGLRSEGTEAFF.

The V and J genes are TRBV11-1 and TRBJ1-1; 11 bases align to TRBD1. The germline CDR1 and CDR2 sequences are SGHAT and FQDESV (reference sequence). Germline trimming cut 1 base from V and 4 bases from J; bases unmatched to any gene: 5. The CDR3 sequence is 16 residues long. The CDR3, as DNA: TGTGCCAGCAGCTTAGTACTGGGACAGGGGGGCACTGAAGCTTTCTTT. Protein sequence: CASSLVLGQGGTEAFF.

This clonotype showed up many times. The V call is TRBV14, the J call TRBJ1-3, with 8 nucleotides matching TRBD1. The V gene's germline CDR1 is SGHDN and CDR2 FVKESK. The CDR3 length is 13 residues. Trimming at V came to 4 bases and at J to 13 bases, leaving 9 bases not matched to a gene. The CDR3 protein is CASSRDRGSPIYF. CDR3 DNA sequence: TGTGCCAGCAGCCGAGACAGGGGATCGCCGATATATTTT.

This clonotype was recorded at least ten times. This sequence joins TRBV19 and TRBJ1-2; D ambiguous. V lost 7 bases and J 5 bases, leaving 11 bases between the germline ends. In germline, CDR1 is LNHDA, CDR2 SQIVND (reference sequence). The CDR3 is made up of 12 amino acids. CDR3 region: CASKSSEYGYTF. In DNA form, the CDR3 reads TGTGCCAGTAAGAGCAGTGAGTATGGCTACACCTTC.

This clonotype appeared many times. The CDR3 loop reads CATSRDSARGGAGSYNEQFF. The CDR3 DNA reads TGTGCCACCAGCAGAGATTCCGCCAGAGGAGGGGCAGGTTCCTACAATGAGCAGTTCTTC. V gene TRBV15 combines with J gene TRBJ2-1; D may be TRBD2 (6 bases). Germline assignment: CDR1 LNHNV and CDR2 YYDKDF (reference sequence). V was pared by 0 bases and J by 1 base, with 22 bases between. CDR3 length: 20 residues. The whole variable domain, remainder taken from reference TRBV15 and TRBJ2-1, is DAMVIQNPRYQVTQFGKPVTLSCSQTLNHNVMYWYQQKSSQAPKLLFHYYDKDFNNEADTPDNFQSRRPNTSFCFLDIRSPGLGDTAMYLCATSRDSARGGAGSYNEQFFGPGTRLTVL.

The chain combines TRBV19 with TRBJ2-5; 10 positions agree with TRBD2. V trimming: 6 bases; J trimming: 5 bases; junction bases outside the gene matches: 3. The CDR3 has 13 residues. Looked up from germline, CDR1 is LNHDA and CDR2 is SQIVND (reference sequence). This chain's CDR3 is CASRGLARETQYF. DNA for the CDR3: TGTGCCAGTAGGGGACTAGCGAGGGAGACCCAGTACTTC.

This clonotype was found a few times. This sequence joins TRBV25-1 and TRBJ1-2; 7 positions match TRBD1. V was pared by 6 bases and J by 7 bases, with 8 bases of the junction left unmatched. Germline V lookup: CDR1 MGHDK, CDR2 SYGVNS. This CDR3 has 13 amino acids. The CDR3 reads CASRTTTGAGYTF. The CDR3 coding sequence is TGTGCCAGCAGGACGACCACAGGGGCTGGCTACACCTTC.

CDR3 region: CASSSTRTSLETQYF. The CDR3 coding sequence is TGTGCCAGCAGCTCAACGAGGACTAGCTTAGAGACCCAGTACTTC. The chain recombines TRBV6-1 with TRBJ2-5; 8 nucleotides line up with TRBD2. Germline values: CDR1 MNHNS, CDR2 SASEGT. This CDR3 contains 15 residues. V gave up 6 bases and J gave up 4 bases; unmatched junction bases: 10.